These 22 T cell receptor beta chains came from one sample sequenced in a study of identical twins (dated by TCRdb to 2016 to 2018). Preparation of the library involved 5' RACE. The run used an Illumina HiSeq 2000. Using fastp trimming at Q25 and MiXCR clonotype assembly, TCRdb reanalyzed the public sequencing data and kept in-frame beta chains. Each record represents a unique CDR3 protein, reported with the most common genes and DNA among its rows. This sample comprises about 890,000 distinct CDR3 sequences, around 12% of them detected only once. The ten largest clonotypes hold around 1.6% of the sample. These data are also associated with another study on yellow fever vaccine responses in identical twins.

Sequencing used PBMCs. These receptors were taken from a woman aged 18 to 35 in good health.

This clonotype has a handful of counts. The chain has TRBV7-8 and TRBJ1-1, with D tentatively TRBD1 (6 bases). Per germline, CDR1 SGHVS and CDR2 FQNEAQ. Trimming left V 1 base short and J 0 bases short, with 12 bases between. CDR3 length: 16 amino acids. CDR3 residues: CASSLDRTAMNTEAFF. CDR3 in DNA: TGTGCCAGCAGCTTAGATAGGACAGCTATGAACACTGAAGCTTTCTTT. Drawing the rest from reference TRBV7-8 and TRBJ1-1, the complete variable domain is GAGVSQSPRYKVAKRGQDVALRCDPISGHVSLFWYQQALGQGPEFLTYFQNEAQLDKSGLPSDRFFAERPEGSVSTLKIQRTQQEDSAVYLCASSLDRTAMNTEAFFGQGTRLTVV.

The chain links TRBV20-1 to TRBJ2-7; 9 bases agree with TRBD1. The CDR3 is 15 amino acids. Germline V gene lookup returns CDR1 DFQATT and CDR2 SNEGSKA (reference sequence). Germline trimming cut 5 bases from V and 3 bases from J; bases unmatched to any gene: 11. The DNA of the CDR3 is TGCAGTGCTCAAGCTACGGGACAGGGTTTCTACGAGCAGTACTTC. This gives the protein CSAQATGQGFYEQYF.

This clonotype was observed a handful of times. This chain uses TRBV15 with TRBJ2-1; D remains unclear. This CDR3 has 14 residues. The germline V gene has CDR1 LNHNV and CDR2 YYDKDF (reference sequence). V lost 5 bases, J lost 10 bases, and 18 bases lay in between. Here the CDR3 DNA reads TGTGCCACCAGCCTGGGTGGCCTCCTAGGGGAGCAGTTCTTC. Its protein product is CATSLGGLLGEQFF.

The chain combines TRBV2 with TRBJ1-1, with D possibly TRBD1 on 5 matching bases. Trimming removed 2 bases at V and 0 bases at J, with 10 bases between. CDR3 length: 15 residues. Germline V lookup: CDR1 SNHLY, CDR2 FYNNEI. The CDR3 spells CASSEYGGMNTEAFF. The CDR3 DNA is TGTGCCAGCAGTGAATATGGGGGAATGAACACTGAAGCTTTCTTT.

CDR3 in DNA: TGTGCCAGCTCTCCTATCGCTGGGGAGGCCAAAAACATTCAGTACTTC. Encoded protein: CASSPIAGEAKNIQYF. The rearrangement uses TRBV18 and TRBJ2-4; the D gene is possibly TRBD2 (5 bases). Germline-derived CDR1 and CDR2 are KGHSH and LQKENI. V was shortened by 6 bases and J by 1 base, with 16 bases between the two germline ends. There are 16 residues in the CDR3.

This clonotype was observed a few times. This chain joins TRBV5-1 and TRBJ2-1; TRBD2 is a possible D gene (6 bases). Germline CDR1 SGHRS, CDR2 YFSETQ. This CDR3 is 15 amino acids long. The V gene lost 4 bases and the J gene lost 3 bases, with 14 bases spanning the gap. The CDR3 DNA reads TGCGCCAGCAGCCCCCGGGCTAGCGACTACAATGAGCAGTTCTTC. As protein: CASSPRASDYNEQFF.

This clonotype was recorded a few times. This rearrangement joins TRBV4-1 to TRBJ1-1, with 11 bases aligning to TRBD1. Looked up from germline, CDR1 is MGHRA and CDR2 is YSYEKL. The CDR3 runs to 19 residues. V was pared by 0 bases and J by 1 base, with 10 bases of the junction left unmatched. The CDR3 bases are TGCGCCAGCAGCCAAGAAAATTTACCGGGACAGGGGGGGAACACTGAAGCTTTCTTT. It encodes CASSQENLPGQGGNTEAFF.

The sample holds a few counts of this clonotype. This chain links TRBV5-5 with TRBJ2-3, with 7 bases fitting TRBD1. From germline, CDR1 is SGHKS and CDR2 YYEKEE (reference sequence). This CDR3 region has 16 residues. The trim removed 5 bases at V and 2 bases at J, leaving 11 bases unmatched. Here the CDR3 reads CASSYNRDRTTDTQYF. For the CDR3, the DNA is TGTGCCAGCAGTTATAACCGGGACAGAACCACAGATACGCAGTATTTT.

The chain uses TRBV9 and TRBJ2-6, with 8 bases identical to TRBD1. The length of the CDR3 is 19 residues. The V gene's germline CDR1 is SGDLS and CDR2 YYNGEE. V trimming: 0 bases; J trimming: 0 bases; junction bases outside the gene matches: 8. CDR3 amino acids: CASSVASGQVFSGANVLTF. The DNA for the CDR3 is TGTGCCAGCAGCGTAGCTTCGGGACAGGTCTTCTCTGGGGCCAACGTCCTGACTTTC.

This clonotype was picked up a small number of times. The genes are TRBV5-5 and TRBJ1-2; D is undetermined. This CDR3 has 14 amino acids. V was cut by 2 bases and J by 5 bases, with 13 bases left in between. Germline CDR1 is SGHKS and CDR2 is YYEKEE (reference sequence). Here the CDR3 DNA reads TGTGCCAGCAGCTTCGCTTTCCCCCTTTATGGCTACACCTTC. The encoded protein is CASSFAFPLYGYTF.

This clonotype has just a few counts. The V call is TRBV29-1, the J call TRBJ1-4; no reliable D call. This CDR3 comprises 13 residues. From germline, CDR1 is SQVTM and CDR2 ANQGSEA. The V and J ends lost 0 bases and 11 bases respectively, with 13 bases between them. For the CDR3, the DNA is TGCAGCGTTGAAGATCCAGGCCAAAGGAAACTGTTTTTT. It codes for CSVEDPGQRKLFF.

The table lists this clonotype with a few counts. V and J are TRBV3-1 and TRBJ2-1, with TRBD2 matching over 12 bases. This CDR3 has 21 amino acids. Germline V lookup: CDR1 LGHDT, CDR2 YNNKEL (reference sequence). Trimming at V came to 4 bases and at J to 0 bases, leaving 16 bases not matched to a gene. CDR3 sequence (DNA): TGTGCCAGCAGCCTGTCTACCATTCGGACTAGCGGGATATTCTCCTACAATGAGCAGTTCTTC. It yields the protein CASSLSTIRTSGIFSYNEQFF.

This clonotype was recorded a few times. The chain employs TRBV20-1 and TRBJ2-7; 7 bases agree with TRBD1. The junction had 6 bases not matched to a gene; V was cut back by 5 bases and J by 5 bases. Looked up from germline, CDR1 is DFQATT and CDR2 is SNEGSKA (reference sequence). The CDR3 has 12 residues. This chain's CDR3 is CSAAQGLDEQYV. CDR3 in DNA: TGCAGTGCTGCACAGGGGCTTGACGAGCAGTACGTC.

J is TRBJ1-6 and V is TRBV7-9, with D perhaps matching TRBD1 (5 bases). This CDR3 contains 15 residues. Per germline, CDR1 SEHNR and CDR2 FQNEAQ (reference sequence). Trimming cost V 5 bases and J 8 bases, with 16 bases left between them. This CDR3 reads CASSMSGTVDSPLHF. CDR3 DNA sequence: TGTGCCAGCAGCATGAGCGGGACGGTGGATTCACCCCTCCACTTT. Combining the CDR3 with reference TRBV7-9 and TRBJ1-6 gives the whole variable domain DTGVSQNPRHKITKRGQNVTFRCDPISEHNRLYWYRQTLGQGPEFLTYFQNEAQLEKSRLLSDRFSAERPKGSFSTLEIQRTEQGDSAMYLCASSMSGTVDSPLHFGNGTRLTVT.

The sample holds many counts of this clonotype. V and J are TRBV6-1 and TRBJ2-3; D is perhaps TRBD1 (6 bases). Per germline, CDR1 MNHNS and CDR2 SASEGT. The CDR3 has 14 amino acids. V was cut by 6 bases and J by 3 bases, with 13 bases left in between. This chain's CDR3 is CASSRTGRTDTQYF. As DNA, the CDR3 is TGTGCCAGCAGCCGAACAGGGAGAACAGATACGCAGTATTTT.

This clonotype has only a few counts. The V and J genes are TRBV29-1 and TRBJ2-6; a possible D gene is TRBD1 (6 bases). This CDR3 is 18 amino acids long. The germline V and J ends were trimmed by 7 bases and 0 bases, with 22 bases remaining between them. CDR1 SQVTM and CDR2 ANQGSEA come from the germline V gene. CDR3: CSAELTGPLTSGANVLTF. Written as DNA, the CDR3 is TGCAGCGCCGAATTGACAGGCCCGCTAACCTCTGGGGCCAACGTCCTGACTTTC.

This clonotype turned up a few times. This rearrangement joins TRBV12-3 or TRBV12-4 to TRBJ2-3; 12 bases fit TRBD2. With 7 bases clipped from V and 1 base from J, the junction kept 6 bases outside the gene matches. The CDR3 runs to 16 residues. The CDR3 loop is CASIPSGRAGTDTQYF. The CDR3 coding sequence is TGTGCCAGCATCCCTAGCGGGAGGGCCGGCACAGATACGCAGTATTTT.

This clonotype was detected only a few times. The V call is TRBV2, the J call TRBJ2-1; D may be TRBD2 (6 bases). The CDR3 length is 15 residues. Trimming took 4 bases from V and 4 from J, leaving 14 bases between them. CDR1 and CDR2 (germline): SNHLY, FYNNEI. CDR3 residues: CASSARSGSYNEQFF. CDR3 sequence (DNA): TGTGCCAGCAGTGCCCGGAGCGGGTCTTACAATGAGCAGTTCTTC.

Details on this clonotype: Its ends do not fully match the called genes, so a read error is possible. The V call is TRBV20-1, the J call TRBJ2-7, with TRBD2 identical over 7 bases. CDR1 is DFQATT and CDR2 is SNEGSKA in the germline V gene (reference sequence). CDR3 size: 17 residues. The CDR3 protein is CCATNQLPGTGGYEQYF. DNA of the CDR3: TGCTGTGCTACAAACCAGCTGCCCGGGACGGGAGGCTACGAGCAGTACTTC.

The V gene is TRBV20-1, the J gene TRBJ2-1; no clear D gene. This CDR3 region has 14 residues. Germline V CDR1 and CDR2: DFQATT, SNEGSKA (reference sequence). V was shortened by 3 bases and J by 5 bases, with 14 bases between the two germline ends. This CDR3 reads CSASSRLAHNEQFF. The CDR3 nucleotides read TGCAGTGCTAGTAGCCGTCTTGCCCACAATGAGCAGTTCTTC.

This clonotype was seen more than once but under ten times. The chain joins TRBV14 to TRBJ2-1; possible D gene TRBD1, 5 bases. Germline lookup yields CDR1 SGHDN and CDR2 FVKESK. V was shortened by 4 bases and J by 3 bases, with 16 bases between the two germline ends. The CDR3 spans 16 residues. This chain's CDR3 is CASSRQRSVFYNEQFF. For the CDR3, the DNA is TGTGCCAGCAGCCGACAGAGATCAGTCTTCTACAATGAGCAGTTCTTC.

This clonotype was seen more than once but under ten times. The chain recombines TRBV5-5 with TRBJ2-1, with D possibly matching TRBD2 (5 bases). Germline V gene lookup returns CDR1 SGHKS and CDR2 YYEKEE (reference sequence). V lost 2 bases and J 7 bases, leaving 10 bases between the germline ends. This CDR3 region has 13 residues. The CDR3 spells CASSFSTGNEQFF. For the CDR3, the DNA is TGTGCCAGCAGCTTTTCTACGGGGAATGAGCAGTTCTTC.